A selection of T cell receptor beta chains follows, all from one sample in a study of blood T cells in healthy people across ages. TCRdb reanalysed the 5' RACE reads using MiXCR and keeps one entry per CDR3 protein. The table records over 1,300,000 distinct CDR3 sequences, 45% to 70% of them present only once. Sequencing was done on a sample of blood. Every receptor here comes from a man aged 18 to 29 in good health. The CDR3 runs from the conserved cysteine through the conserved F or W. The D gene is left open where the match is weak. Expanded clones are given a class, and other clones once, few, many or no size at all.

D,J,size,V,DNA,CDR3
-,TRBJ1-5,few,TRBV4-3,TGCGCCAGCAGCCAAGGGAGATTCAACCAGCCCCAGCATTTT,CASSQGRFNQPQHF
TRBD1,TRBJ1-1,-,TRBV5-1,TGCGCCAGCAGTTGGACAGGGCGGGCTGAAGCTTTCTTT,CASSWTGRAEAFF
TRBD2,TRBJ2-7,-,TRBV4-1,TGCGCCAGCAGCCAAGCGGGACTAGCGTGCGAGCAGTACTTC,CASSQAGLACEQYF
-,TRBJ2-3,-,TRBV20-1,TGCAGTGCTAGGTTGGAGGGAAATACGCAGTATTTT,CSARLEGNTQYF
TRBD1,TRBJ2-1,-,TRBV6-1,TGTGCCAGCAGTGACGGGACAGACAATTACAATGAGCAGTTCTTC,CASSDGTDNYNEQFF
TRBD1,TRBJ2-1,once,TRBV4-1,TGCGCCAGCAGCCAAACCCCGGGACAGGGGATGGATGAGCAGTTCTTC,CASSQTPGQGMDEQFF
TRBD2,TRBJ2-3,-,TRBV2,TGTGCCAGCAGTGACGACAGAGAGGGGACTAGCGGGAGGGGGGGGACAGGTACGCAGTATTTT,CASSDDREGTSGRGGTGTQYF
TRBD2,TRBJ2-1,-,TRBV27,TGTGCCAGCCTCCCCCTAGCGGGGGGCTACAATGAGCAGTTCTTC,CASLPLAGGYNEQFF
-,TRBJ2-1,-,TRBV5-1,TGCGCCAGCAGCGCGGTACAGGCCTCCTACAATGAGCAGTTCTTC,CASSAVQASYNEQFF
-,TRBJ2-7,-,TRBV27,TGTGCCAGCAGTTTACACGCAGGGTCCTACGAGCAGTACTTC,CASSLHAGSYEQYF
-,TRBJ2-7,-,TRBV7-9,TGTGCCAGCAGCGTAGATGGGTCATCGGGGGAGCAGTACTTC,CASSVDGSSGEQYF
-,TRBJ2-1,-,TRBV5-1,TGCGCCAGCACCGACATGAGCTCCTACAATGAGCAGTTCTTC,CASTDMSSYNEQFF
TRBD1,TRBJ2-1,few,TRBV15,TGTGCCACCAGCAGAGCCGGGACAGGGTACAATGAGCAGTTCTTC,CATSRAGTGYNEQFF
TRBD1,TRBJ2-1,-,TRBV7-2,TGTGCCAGCAGCGACTGGGACAGTACTAAGGAGTTCTTC,CASSDWDSTKEFF
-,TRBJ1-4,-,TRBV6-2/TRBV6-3,TGTGCCAGCAGTCCGACGGAAAATGAAAAACTGTTTTTT,CASSPTENEKLFF
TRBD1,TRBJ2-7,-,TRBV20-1,TGCGGTGCTAGAGGGGACAGCCTCGACGAGCAGTACTTC,CGARGDSLDEQYF
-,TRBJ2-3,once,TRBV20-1,TGCAGTGCTAGAGATACAAAACTAGCCTTCACAGATACGCAGTATTTT,CSARDTKLAFTDTQYF
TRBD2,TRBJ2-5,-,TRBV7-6,TGTGCCAGCAGCTCCGCAGCGGGGGCCGAGACCCAGTACTTC,CASSSAAGAETQYF
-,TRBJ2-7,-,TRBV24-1,TGTGCCACCAGTGGGCAGCCAAATTACGAGCAGTACTTC,CATSGQPNYEQYF
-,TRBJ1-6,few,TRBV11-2,TGTGCCAGCAGCCCCAGGCCAAGGGAATCACCCCTCCACTTT,CASSPRPRESPLHF
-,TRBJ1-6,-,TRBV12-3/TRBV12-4,TGTGCCAGCAGTTTGACATCACCGAATTCACCCCTCCACTTT,CASSLTSPNSPLHF
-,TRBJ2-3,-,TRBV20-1,TGCAGTGCTATTGATTTAAATCAGGATACGCAGTATTTT,CSAIDLNQDTQYF
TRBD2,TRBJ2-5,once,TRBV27,TGTGCCAGCAGTTTATACCCCTCGGGGGCAGCGGGGGGCCACCAAGAGACCCAGTACTTC,CASSLYPSGAAGGHQETQYF
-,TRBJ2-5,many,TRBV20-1,TGCAGTGCTAGGCGGCAAGAGACCCAGTACTTC,CSARRQETQYF
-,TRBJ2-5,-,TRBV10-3,TGTGCCATCGGCCCGGGGGAGACCCAGTACTTC,CAIGPGETQYF
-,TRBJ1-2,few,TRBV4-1,TGCGCCAGCAGCCCATCCCCAAGTAACTATGGCTACACCTTC,CASSPSPSNYGYTF
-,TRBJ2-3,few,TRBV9,TGTGCCAGCAGCGTAGAGTATTTACCCACAGATACGCAGTATTTT,CASSVEYLPTDTQYF
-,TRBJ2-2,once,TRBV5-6,TGTGCCAGCAGCCCGGCGGGATTCGGGGAGCTGTTTTTT,CASSPAGFGELFF
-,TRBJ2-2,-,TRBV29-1,TGCAGCGTTGAAGATGGCAGGGGAGAGCAGTCGACCGGGGAGCTGTTTTTT,CSVEDGRGEQSTGELFF
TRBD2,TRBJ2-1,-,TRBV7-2,TGTGCCAGCAGCTTAGGACTAGCGGAGACGAATGAGCAGTTCTTC,CASSLGLAETNEQFF
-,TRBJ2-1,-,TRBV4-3,TGCGCCAGCAGCCAACCTTCCGGGGGCCCCGGGGAGCAGTTCTTC,CASSQPSGGPGEQFF
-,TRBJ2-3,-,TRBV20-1,TGCAGTGCGCATCTAGGCCATCGCCCAGATACGCAGTATTTT,CSAHLGHRPDTQYF
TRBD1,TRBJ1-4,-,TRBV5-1,TGCGCCAGCAGCGGTAGGACAGGGGGTATGGAAAAACTGTTTTTT,CASSGRTGGMEKLFF
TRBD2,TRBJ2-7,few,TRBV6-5,TGTGCCAGCAGCAAACGACTAGCGGGGGGATACGAGCAGTACTTC,CASSKRLAGGYEQYF
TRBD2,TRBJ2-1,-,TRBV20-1,TGCAGTGCACTAGCTAGCGGGGGTTACAATGAGCAGTTCTTC,CSALASGGYNEQFF
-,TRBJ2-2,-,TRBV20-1,TGCAGTGCGTCAGAGGCGGGTACTAACACCGGGGAGCTGTTTTTT,CSASEAGTNTGELFF
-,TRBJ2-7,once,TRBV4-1,TGCGCCAGCAGCGCAAATACTGGCTACGAGCAGTACTTC,CASSANTGYEQYF
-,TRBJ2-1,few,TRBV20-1,TGCAGTGCTACCTCCCGGGAGCAGTTCTTC,CSATSREQFF
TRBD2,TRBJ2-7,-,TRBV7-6,TGTGCCAGCAGCTTAGCGGCCGGGGGGGCGAACGAGCAGTACTTC,CASSLAAGGANEQYF
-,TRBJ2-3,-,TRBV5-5,TGTGCCAGCAGCTTAGCGACTGGATACACAGATACGCAGTATTTT,CASSLATGYTDTQYF
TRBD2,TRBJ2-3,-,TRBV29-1,TGCAGCGGCACTAGCAGGACTAGAACAGATACGCAGTATTTT,CSGTSRTRTDTQYF